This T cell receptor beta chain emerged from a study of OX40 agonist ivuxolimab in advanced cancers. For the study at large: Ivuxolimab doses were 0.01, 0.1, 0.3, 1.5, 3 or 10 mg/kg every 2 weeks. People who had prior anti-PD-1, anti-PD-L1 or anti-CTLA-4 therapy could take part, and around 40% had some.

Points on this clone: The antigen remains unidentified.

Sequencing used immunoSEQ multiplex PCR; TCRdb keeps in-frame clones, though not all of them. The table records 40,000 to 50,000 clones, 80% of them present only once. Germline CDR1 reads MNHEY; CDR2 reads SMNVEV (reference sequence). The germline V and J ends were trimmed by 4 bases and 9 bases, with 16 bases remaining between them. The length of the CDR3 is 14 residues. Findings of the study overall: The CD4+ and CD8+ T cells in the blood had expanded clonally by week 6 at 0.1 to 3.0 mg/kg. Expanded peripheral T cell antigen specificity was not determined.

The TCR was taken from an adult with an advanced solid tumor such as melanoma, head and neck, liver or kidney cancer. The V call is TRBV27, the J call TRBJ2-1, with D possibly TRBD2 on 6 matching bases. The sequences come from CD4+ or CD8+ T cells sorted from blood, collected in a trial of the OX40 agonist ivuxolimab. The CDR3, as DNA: TGTGCCAGCAGTTCTGTGGGAGGAGGAAGTGAGCAGTTCTTC. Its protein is CASSSVGGGSEQFF.